This T cell receptor (beta chain) was recovered during a study of T cell responses to AZD1222 COVID-19 vaccine. Method: immunoSEQ multiplex PCR; TCRdb's copy keeps in-frame clones and lacks some. The sample includes roughly 100,000 clones, approximately 91% of them seen just once. J was trimmed by 0 bases and V by 5 bases; bases with no gene match: 13. CDR3 length: 18 residues. Per germline, CDR1 SEHNR and CDR2 FQNEAQ (reference sequence). This material consisted of peripheral blood, taken on day 0 of AZD1222 vaccination. The TCR was taken from an adult in good health. The chain couples TRBV7-9 to TRBJ2-1; 7 positions match TRBD2. For the CDR3, the DNA is TGTGCCAGCAGCCCCCGTATCCGGGGGGTCCTCTCCTACAATGAGCAGTTCTTC. This sequence encodes CASSPRIRGVLSYNEQFF.